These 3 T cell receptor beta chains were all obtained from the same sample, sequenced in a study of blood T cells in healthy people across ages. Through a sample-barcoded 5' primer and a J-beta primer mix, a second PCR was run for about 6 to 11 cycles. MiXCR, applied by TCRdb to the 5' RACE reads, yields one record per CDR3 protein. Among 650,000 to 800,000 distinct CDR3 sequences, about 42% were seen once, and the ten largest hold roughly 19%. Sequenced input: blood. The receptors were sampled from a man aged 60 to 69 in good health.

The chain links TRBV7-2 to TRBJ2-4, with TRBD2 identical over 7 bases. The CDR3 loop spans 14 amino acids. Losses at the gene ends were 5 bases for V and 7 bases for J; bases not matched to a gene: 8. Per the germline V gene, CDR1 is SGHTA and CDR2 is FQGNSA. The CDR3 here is CASSTTGGTNIQYF. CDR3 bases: TGTGCCAGCAGCACTACCGGGGGGACTAACATTCAGTACTTC.

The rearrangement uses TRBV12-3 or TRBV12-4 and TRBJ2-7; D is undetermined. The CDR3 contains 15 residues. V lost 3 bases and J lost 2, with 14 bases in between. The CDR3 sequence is CASSFGQASTYEQYF. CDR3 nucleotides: TGTGCCAGCAGTTTTGGCCAGGCTTCAACCTACGAGCAGTACTTC.

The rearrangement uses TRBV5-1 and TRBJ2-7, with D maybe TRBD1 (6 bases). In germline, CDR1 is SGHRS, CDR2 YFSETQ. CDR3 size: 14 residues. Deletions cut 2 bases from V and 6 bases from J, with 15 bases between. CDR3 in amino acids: CASSLTPGTSEQYF. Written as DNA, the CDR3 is TGCGCCAGCAGCTTAACCCCCGGGACATCCGAGCAGTACTTC.